These T cell receptor beta chains were read from a single sample in a study of blood T cells in healthy people across ages. TCRdb fed the 5' RACE reads into MiXCR, producing one record per CDR3 protein. Among some 1.5 million distinct CDR3 sequences listed, around 40% were seen once. Sample: blood. The receptors shown here come from a woman aged 18-30 years in good health. CDR3s include the opening cysteine and the closing phenylalanine or tryptophan. Fields, in order: D gene, clone size, J gene, V gene, CDR3 protein, CDR3 DNA. A D gene is named only where the DNA matches it firmly. Clone size appears in some rows only: once, few, many, or a class for an expanded clone.

NA NA TRBJ2-1 TRBV7-8 CASSLLAGTSSYNEQFF TGTGCCAGCAGCCTCTTGGCTGGGACGAGCTCCTACAATGAGCAGTTCTTC
TRBD1 few TRBJ2-1 TRBV20-1 CSARPGQGFGEQFF TGCAGTGCTAGGCCGGGACAGGGGTTTGGTGAGCAGTTCTTC
NA many TRBJ2-7 TRBV29-1 CSVEVGQSYEQYF TGCAGCGTTGAAGTCGGACAATCCTACGAGCAGTACTTC
NA few TRBJ1-2 TRBV12-3/TRBV12-4 CASSFGRAINYGYTF TGTGCCAGCAGTTTTGGCAGGGCTATCAACTATGGCTACACCTTC
NA NA TRBJ2-2 TRBV11-2 CASSLFRGNTGELFF TGTGCCAGCAGCTTATTCAGGGGTAACACCGGGGAGCTGTTTTTT
NA few TRBJ2-5 TRBV5-1 CASSLEGGGETQYF TGCGCCAGCAGCTTGGAAGGGGGAGGAGAGACCCAGTACTTC
NA NA TRBJ2-5 TRBV27 CASSVRFMETQYF TGTGCCAGCAGTGTAAGATTTATGGAGACCCAGTACTTC
NA NA TRBJ2-3 TRBV7-2 CASSRASVNTQYF TGTGCCAGCAGCCGGGCTAGTGTCAATACGCAGTATTTT
TRBD2 NA TRBJ2-1 TRBV6-5 CASGRDAGASYNEQFF TGTGCCAGCGGGCGAGATGCGGGAGCCTCCTACAATGAGCAGTTCTTC
NA few TRBJ2-7 TRBV29-1 CSVEVGRGYEQYF TGCAGCGTTGAAGTGGGACGGGGATACGAGCAGTACTTC
TRBD1 NA TRBJ2-5 TRBV20-1 CSARRDSYQETQYF TGCAGTGCTAGAAGGGACAGCTACCAAGAGACCCAGTACTTC
TRBD1 NA TRBJ1-3 TRBV7-2 CASSLAGQTLNTIYF TGTGCCAGCAGCTTAGCGGGACAGACGTTAAACACCATATATTTT
NA NA TRBJ1-4 TRBV20-1 CSARDSTVEKLFF TGCAGTGCTAGAGATTCGACAGTTGAAAAACTGTTTTTT
NA NA TRBJ1-1 TRBV11-2 CASSLDLDQGRTEAFF TGTGCCAGCAGCTTAGATCTAGATCAGGGAAGGACTGAAGCTTTCTTT
NA NA TRBJ1-5 TRBV6-2/TRBV6-3 CASSYRGGDSNQPQHF TGTGCCAGCAGTTATAGAGGCGGAGATAGCAATCAGCCCCAGCATTTT
NA NA TRBJ1-2 TRBV7-9 CASNEAGQSSGGYTF TGTGCCAGCAACGAGGCCGGGCAGAGTAGCGGTGGCTACACCTTC
NA NA TRBJ1-1 TRBV29-1 CSVVRGGNTEAFF TGCAGCGTTGTACGGGGGGGGAACACTGAAGCTTTCTTT
NA once TRBJ1-6 TRBV10-3 CAIKRAPHNSPLHF TGTGCCATCAAGAGGGCCCCCCATAATTCACCCCTCCACTTT
TRBD1 NA TRBJ2-1 TRBV5-5 CASSPGTGRDNEQFF TGTGCCAGCAGCCCCGGGACAGGGCGAGACAATGAGCAGTTCTTC
TRBD2 NA TRBJ2-3 TRBV6-2/TRBV6-3 CASILQAGADTQYF TGTGCCAGCATTTTACAAGCGGGAGCAGATACGCAGTATTTT